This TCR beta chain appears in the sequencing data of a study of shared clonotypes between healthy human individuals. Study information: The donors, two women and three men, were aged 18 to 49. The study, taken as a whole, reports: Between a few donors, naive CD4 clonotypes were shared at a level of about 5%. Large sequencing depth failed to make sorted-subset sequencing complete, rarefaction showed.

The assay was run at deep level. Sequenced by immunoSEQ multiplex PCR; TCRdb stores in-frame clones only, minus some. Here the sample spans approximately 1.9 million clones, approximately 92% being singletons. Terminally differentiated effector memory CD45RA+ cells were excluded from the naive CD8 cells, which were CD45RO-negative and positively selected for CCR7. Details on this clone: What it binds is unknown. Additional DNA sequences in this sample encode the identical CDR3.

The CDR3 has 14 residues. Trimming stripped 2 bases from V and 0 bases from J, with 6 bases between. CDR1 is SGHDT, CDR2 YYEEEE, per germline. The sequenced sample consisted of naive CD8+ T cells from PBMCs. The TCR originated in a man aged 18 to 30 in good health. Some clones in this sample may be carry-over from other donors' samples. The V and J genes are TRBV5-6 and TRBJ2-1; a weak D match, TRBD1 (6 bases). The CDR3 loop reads CASSLGGSYNEQFF. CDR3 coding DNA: TGTGCCAGCAGCTTAGGGGGCTCCTACAATGAGCAGTTCTTC.